Listed below are T cell receptor beta chains from one sample, sequenced in a study of blood T cell repertoires in COVID-19. The method was immunoSEQ multiplex PCR; TCRdb's version includes in-frame clones alone and lacks a portion of them. Of roughly 220,000 clones listed, 88% are singletons. The sample was PBMCs or T cells enriched from blood (not recorded which). These receptors all stem from a woman in her forties or fifties with acute COVID-19. CDR3s include the opening cysteine and the closing phenylalanine or tryptophan. Fields, in order: D gene, J gene, clone size, V gene, CDR3 DNA, CDR3 protein. D genes are given only for firm matches. Size is omitted from some rows. Given values are once, few, many or a class for expanded clones.

>TRBD2|TRBJ2-2|-|TRBV19
TGTGCCAGTAGTATGGGGGGGGACACCGGGGAGCTGTTTTTT
CASSMGGDTGELFF
>TRBD1|TRBJ1-2|-|TRBV10-3
TGTGCCATCAGTGCGCGACAGGGGGCGACTTATGGCTACACCTTC
CAISARQGATYGYTF
>TRBD2|TRBJ2-2|-|TRBV18
TGTGCCAGCTCACCACCGGGACTAGCGGGCACCGGGGAGCTGTTTTTT
CASSPPGLAGTGELFF
>TRBD1|TRBJ1-1|-|TRBV27
TGTGCCAGCAGTTGGGACAGGGGGGTTGAAGCTTTCTTT
CASSWDRGVEAFF
>-|TRBJ2-7|-|TRBV6-5
TGTGCCAGCAGTACCGATACAGGGAAGCAGTACTTC
CASSTDTGKQYF
>-|TRBJ1-5|many|TRBV7-9
TGTGCCAGCAGCTTAGGCGGAAGGAGGGGTCAGCCCCAGCATTTT
CASSLGGRRGQPQHF
>-|TRBJ2-1|-|TRBV19
TGTGCCAGTAGTAAAACGCAAACTGGCTACAATGAGCAGTTCTTC
CASSKTQTGYNEQFF
>TRBD1|TRBJ2-5|many|TRBV12-5
TGTGCTAGTGGTTTGGGGACCGGGACAGGGGGCGGGGAGACCCAGTACTTC
CASGLGTGTGGGETQYF
>-|TRBJ1-2|-|TRBV7-9
TGTGCCAGCAGCACCTTAGCCGGGATCTATGGCTACACCTTC
CASSTLAGIYGYTF
>-|TRBJ2-5|-|TRBV15
TGTGCCACCGCCACTACACCCCAGCCCCAAGAGACCCAGTACTTC
CATATTPQPQETQYF
>TRBD1|TRBJ1-1|-|TRBV4-3
TGCGCCAGCAGCCAAGATCCCCGGACAGGGAACACTGAAGCTTTCTTT
CASSQDPRTGNTEAFF
>-|TRBJ2-4|-|TRBV12-3/TRBV12-4
TGTGCCGCAGGGGAGGGGAGAAACATTCAGTACTTC
CAAGEGRNIQYF
>-|TRBJ1-2|once|TRBV29-1
TGCAGCGTTCTGGGGGGAAATTATGGCTACACCTTC
CSVLGGNYGYTF
>TRBD1|TRBJ1-1|-|TRBV28
TGTGCCAGCAGTTTGACAGGGTTCGTCACTGAAGCTTTCTTT
CASSLTGFVTEAFF
>TRBD2|TRBJ2-1|once|TRBV28
TGTGCCAGCAGTCCGGTTCCTGCGGGAGGGTCCTCTTTGACAGAGCAGTTCTTC
CASSPVPAGGSSLTEQFF
>-|TRBJ1-5|-|TRBV28
TGTGCCAGCAGTTTACCAGGGGTGTATCAGCCCCAGCATTTT
CASSLPGVYQPQHF
>TRBD2|TRBJ2-3|-|TRBV18
TGTGCCAGCTCACCACCGTCGGGGGGAAGAGATACGCAGTATTTT
CASSPPSGGRDTQYF
>TRBD2|TRBJ2-1|few|TRBV18
TGTGCCAGCTCACCATCTCGGCGGGAGTTCAATGAGCAGTTCTTC
CASSPSRREFNEQFF